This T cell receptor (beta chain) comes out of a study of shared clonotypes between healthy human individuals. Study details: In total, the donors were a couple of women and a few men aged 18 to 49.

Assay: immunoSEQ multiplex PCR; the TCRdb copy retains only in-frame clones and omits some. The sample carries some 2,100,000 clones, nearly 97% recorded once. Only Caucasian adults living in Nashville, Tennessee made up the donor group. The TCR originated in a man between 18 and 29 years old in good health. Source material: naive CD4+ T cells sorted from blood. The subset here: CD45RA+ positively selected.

CDR3 DNA sequence: TGTGCCTGGAGTGTACTTGGGACAGGGGGACGGACTGAAGCTTTCTTT. Amino acids: CAWSVLGTGGRTEAFF. The chain recombines TRBV30 with TRBJ1-1, with 11 bases identical to TRBD1. Losses at the gene ends were 0 bases for V and 5 bases for J; bases not matched to a gene: 8. The CDR3 is 16 residues long. CDR1 is GTSNPN, CDR2 SVGIG, per germline (reference sequence).